This T cell receptor (beta chain) was recovered during a study of shared clonotypes between healthy human individuals. Study results and caveats: Relative to memory subsets, naive subsets generally showed larger estimated richness. Deeper or shallower sequencing was expected to change how clonotypes are shared among donors.

Here immunoSEQ multiplex PCR was the method, and the copy in TCRdb shows in-frame clones only, minus some. The sample records about 2.3 million clones, just under 95% being singletons. Germline values: CDR1 MNHNY, CDR2 SVGAGI (reference sequence). V was shortened by 5 bases and J by 2 bases, with 12 bases between the two germline ends. The CDR3 consists of 14 residues. All participating donors were Caucasian adults from Nashville, Tennessee. Splitting the CD4+ cells yielded a CD45RA+ naive subset and a CD45RA-negative memory subset. About this clone itself: Its antigen is as yet unknown.

The chain joins TRBV6-6 to TRBJ1-2, with D maybe TRBD1 (6 bases). Sequencing input: naive CD4+ T cells from PBMCs. Subset reported: CD45RA+ positively selected. The receptor comes from a man aged 18 to 30 in good health. Some clones in this sample may be carry-over from other donors' samples. The CDR3 is CASSTRQENYGYTF. The CDR3 DNA reads TGTGCCAGCAGTACAAGACAGGAGAACTATGGCTACACCTTC.